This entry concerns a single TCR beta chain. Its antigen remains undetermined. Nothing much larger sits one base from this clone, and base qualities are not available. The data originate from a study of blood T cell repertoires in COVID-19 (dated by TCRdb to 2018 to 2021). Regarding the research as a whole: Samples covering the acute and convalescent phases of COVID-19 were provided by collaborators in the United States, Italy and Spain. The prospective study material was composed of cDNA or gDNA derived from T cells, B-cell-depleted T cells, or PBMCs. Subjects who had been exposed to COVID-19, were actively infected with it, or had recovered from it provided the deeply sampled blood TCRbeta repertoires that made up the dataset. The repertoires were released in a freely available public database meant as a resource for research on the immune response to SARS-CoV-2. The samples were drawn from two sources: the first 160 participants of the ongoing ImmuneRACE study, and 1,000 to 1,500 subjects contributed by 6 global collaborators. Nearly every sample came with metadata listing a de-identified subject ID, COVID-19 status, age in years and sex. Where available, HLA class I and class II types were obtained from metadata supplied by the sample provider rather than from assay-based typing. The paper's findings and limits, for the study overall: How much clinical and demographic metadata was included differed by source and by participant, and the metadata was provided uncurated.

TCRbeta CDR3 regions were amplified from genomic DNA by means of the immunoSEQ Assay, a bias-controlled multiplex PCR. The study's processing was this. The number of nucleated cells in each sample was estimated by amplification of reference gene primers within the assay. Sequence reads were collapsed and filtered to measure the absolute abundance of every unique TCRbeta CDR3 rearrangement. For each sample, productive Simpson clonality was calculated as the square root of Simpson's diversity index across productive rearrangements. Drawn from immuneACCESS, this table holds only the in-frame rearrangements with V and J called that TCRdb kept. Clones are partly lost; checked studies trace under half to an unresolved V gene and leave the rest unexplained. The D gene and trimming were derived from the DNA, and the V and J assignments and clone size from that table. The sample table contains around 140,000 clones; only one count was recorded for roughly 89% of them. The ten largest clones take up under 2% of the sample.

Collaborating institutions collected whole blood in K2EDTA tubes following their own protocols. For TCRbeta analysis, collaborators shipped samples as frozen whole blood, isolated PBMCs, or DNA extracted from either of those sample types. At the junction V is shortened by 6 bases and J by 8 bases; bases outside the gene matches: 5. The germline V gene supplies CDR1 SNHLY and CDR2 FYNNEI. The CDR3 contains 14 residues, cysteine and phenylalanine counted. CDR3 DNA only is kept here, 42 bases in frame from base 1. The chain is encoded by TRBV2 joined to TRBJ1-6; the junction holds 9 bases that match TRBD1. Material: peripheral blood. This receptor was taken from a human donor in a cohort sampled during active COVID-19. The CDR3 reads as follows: CASRDGTGHSPLHF. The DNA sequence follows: TGTGCCAGCAGAGATGGGACAGGGCATTCACCCCTCCACTTT.